The rows below give T cell receptor beta chains drawn from one sample of a study of CD8 T cells in Susac syndrome. Each CDR3 protein is one row after TCRdb ran MiXCR on the immunoSEQ multiplex PCR reads. The sample yields 170,000 or so distinct CDR3 sequences, 80% to 95% seen once. Sequenced: CD4+ T cells from PBMCs. The receptor set was obtained from a human donor with multiple sclerosis. CDR3s include the opening cysteine and the closing phenylalanine or tryptophan. A D gene is named only where the DNA matches it firmly. A clone size is listed for some rows: how often the clone was seen (once, few, many), or a class if it is expanded.

d_gene,v_gene,abundance,j_gene,CDR3aa,CDR3nt
.,TRBV7-2,once,TRBJ2-1,CASSPRSRPNEQFF,TGTGCCAGCAGCCCCCGGTCGCGACCCAATGAGCAGTTCTTC
.,TRBV12-3/TRBV12-4,.,TRBJ2-1,CASSLTAEQFF,TGTGCCAGCAGTCTCACAGCTGAGCAGTTCTTC
.,TRBV13,.,TRBJ1-2,CASSPMRGGYTF,TGTGCCAGCAGCCCGATGAGGGGAGGCTACACCTTC
.,TRBV29-1,once,TRBJ2-1,CSVDRFVRDEQFF,TGCAGCGTTGACAGGTTCGTAAGAGATGAGCAGTTCTTC
.,TRBV12-3/TRBV12-4,once,TRBJ1-2,CASAPGAYYGYTF,TGTGCCAGCGCACCGGGGGCGTACTATGGCTACACCTTC
.,TRBV7-2,.,TRBJ1-2,CASSQEFHYGYTF,TGTGCCAGCAGCCAAGAATTTCACTATGGCTACACCTTC
TRBD1,TRBV5-1,.,TRBJ2-5,CASSLNHRQGETQYF,TGCGCCAGCAGCTTGAACCACCGACAGGGGGAGACCCAGTACTTC
TRBD1,TRBV24-1,.,TRBJ2-1,CATSDTGTGKFF,TGTGCCACCAGTGACACCGGGACAGGGAAGTTCTTC
.,TRBV13,.,TRBJ2-7,CASRWGGGSYEQYF,TGTGCCAGCAGATGGGGAGGGGGCTCCTACGAGCAGTACTTC
TRBD1,TRBV2,.,TRBJ1-2,CASRDRGLGGYTF,TGTGCCAGCAGAGACAGGGGGCTGGGTGGCTACACCTTC
.,TRBV6-1,.,TRBJ2-7,CASSVGGGYEQYF,TGTGCCAGCAGTGTGGGGGGCGGCTACGAGCAGTACTTC
.,TRBV12-3/TRBV12-4,.,TRBJ1-1,CASSQPDHNTEAFF,TGTGCCAGCAGTCAGCCCGACCACAACACTGAAGCTTTCTTT
TRBD1,TRBV28,once,TRBJ2-7,CAHGPSPGQRLREQYF,TGTGCTCATGGTCCATCCCCGGGACAGCGGCTTCGCGAGCAGTACTTC
.,TRBV6-1,.,TRBJ2-6,CASSDGLASVSGANVLTF,TGTGCCAGCAGTGATGGGCTAGCGTCAGTCTCTGGGGCCAACGTCCTGACTTTC
.,TRBV6-2/TRBV6-3,.,TRBJ1-5,CASRLVGGMNQPQHF,TGTGCCAGCAGGCTTGTAGGGGGAATGAATCAGCCCCAGCATTTT
TRBD1,TRBV30,.,TRBJ2-1,CAWSRTGDEQFF,TGTGCCTGGAGCAGGACAGGGGATGAGCAGTTCTTC
TRBD2,TRBV12-3/TRBV12-4,.,TRBJ2-3,CASSLRLAGSDTQYF,TGTGCCAGCAGTCTAAGATTAGCGGGCTCAGATACGCAGTATTTT
TRBD2,TRBV11-2,once,TRBJ2-1,CASRERGSYNEQFF,TGTGCCAGCAGGGAGCGGGGAAGCTACAATGAGCAGTTCTTC
.,TRBV19,.,TRBJ1-5,CASNGLGQPQHF,TGTGCCAGTAACGGACTCGGGCAGCCCCAGCATTTT
.,TRBV7-2,.,TRBJ1-1,CASSLYRGTTEAFF,TGTGCCAGCAGCTTATATAGGGGGACCACTGAAGCTTTCTTT
.,TRBV28,.,TRBJ2-5,CASSSNPGTSETQYF,TGTGCCAGCAGTTCAAACCCCGGGACGTCGGAGACCCAGTACTTC
TRBD2,TRBV28,.,TRBJ2-3,CASSLGGTSGPWDTQYF,TGTGCCAGCAGTTTAGGGGGGACTAGCGGACCCTGGGATACGCAGTATTTT
TRBD1,TRBV19,.,TRBJ2-3,CASSIRTGTSTDTQYF,TGTGCCAGTAGTATAAGGACAGGAACTAGCACAGATACGCAGTATTTT
.,TRBV4-3,.,TRBJ1-5,CASSQVAGYQPQHF,TGCGCCAGCAGCCAAGTGGCAGGCTATCAGCCCCAGCATTTT
.,TRBV29-1,.,TRBJ1-5,CSVYRGPNPREPQHF,TGCAGCGTTTATCGGGGGCCTAACCCACGGGAGCCCCAGCATTTT
.,TRBV6-5,.,TRBJ2-3,CASRVTGVTDTQYF,TGTGCCAGCAGAGTAACGGGGGTCACAGATACGCAGTATTTT
.,TRBV14,once,TRBJ2-2,CASSPSWGHPRNTGELFF,TGTGCCAGCAGCCCAAGTTGGGGCCATCCCAGAAACACCGGGGAGCTGTTTTTT
.,TRBV28,.,TRBJ1-1,CASSWYIATQGRGTEAFF,TGTGCCAGCAGTTGGTATATAGCCACGCAGGGAAGGGGGACTGAAGCTTTCTTT
TRBD2,TRBV14,.,TRBJ2-5,CASSQLAGAGGTQYF,TGTGCCAGCAGCCAACTAGCGGGGGCCGGGGGGACCCAGTACTTC
TRBD2,TRBV28,once,TRBJ2-1,CASSLGASGSYNEQFF,TGTGCCAGCAGTTTAGGGGCTAGCGGATCCTACAATGAGCAGTTCTTC
.,TRBV6-5,.,TRBJ2-2,CASSSEGRGTGELFF,TGTGCCAGCAGCTCGGAGGGGAGAGGAACCGGGGAGCTGTTTTTT
TRBD1,TRBV28,once,TRBJ2-1,CASRTGLSDEQFF,TGTGCCAGTCGGACAGGGCTCTCGGATGAGCAGTTCTTC
.,TRBV5-4,.,TRBJ2-3,CASSRTESTDTQYF,TGTGCCAGCAGCCGGACGGAGAGCACAGATACGCAGTATTTT
TRBD2,TRBV5-1,.,TRBJ2-1,CASSFGLAGVGWQFF,TGCGCCAGCAGCTTCGGACTAGCGGGAGTGGGTTGGCAGTTCTTC
.,TRBV19,.,TRBJ2-2,CASKWEIGITGELFF,TGTGCCAGTAAATGGGAGATCGGGATCACCGGGGAGCTGTTTTTT
.,TRBV29-1,.,TRBJ2-5,CSVNRGHQETQYF,TGCAGCGTCAACCGGGGCCACCAAGAGACCCAGTACTTC
TRBD2,TRBV5-1,once,TRBJ2-2,CASSPSAGGDTGELFF,TGCGCCAGCAGCCCCTCAGCGGGAGGCGACACCGGGGAGCTGTTTTTT